The 3 T cell receptor beta chains below come from one sample, sequenced in a study of shared clonotypes between healthy human individuals. The repertoire was sequenced with immunoSEQ multiplex PCR; TCRdb's copy has only in-frame clones and lacks some. Among about 2.1 million clones listed, about 93% were seen once. Naive CD8 cells comprised CD45RO-negative, CCR7-positively selected cells, excluding terminally differentiated effector memory CD45RA+ cells. What was sequenced was naive CD8+ T cells from PBMCs. These TCRs come from a man aged 18 to 29 in good health. Some clones in this sample may be carry-over from other donors' samples.

The V call is TRBV5-5, the J call TRBJ2-1; D may match TRBD1 or TRBD2 (5 bases each). This CDR3 contains 16 residues. Trimming took off 4 bases at V and 4 bases at J, with 18 bases between the two ends. Germline V gene sequence: CDR1 SGHKS, CDR2 YYEKEE (reference sequence). CDR3 loop: CASSGTGFTGYNEQFF. DNA of the CDR3: TGTGCCAGCAGCGGAACAGGATTTACGGGGTACAATGAGCAGTTCTTC.

The rearrangement links TRBV5-4 to TRBJ1-1; D uncertain. V lost 3 bases and J lost 1, with 13 bases in between. CDR1 SGHNT and CDR2 YYREEE come from the germline V gene (reference sequence). The CDR3 consists of 15 residues. DNA of the CDR3: TGTGCCAGCAGCTGGGGATGGGGTCAGAACACTGAAGCTTTCTTT. This codes for CASSWGWGQNTEAFF.

The chain employs TRBV14 and TRBJ2-3; 9 bases match TRBD1. Germline V gene data show CDR1 as SGHDN and CDR2 as FVKESK. The CDR3 runs 15 residues. V was pared by 4 bases and J by 4 bases, with 6 bases of the junction left unmatched. This CDR3 reads CASSPWDRASDTQYF. Here the CDR3 DNA reads TGTGCCAGCAGCCCATGGGACAGGGCTTCAGATACGCAGTATTTT. Full variable domain (rest looked up from reference TRBV14 and TRBJ2-3): EAGVTQFPSHSVIEKGQTVTLRCDPISGHDNLYWYRRVMGKEIKFLLHFVKESKQDESGMPNNRFLAERTGGTYSTLKVQPAELEDSGVYFCASSPWDRASDTQYFGPGTRLTVL.